The 30 T cell receptor beta chains in this list originate from one sample, sequenced in a study of regulatory T cells in long-lasting Graves disease. TCR beta libraries were built with iRepertoire HTBI primers and Arm-PCR of CDR3 regions. TCRdb passed the multiplex PCR reads through MiXCR, listing each CDR3 protein once. The sample contains 420,000 or so distinct CDR3 sequences, roughly 15% of which appear only once. Regarding time point: newly diagnosed GD, antithyroid drugs for less than 3 months. The authors made the TCR library using RNA they extracted from PBMCs. This same sample was also part of a study on T cells in Graves' hyperthyroidism and ophthalmopathy.

The source was peripheral blood mononuclear cells (PBMCs), collected at new diagnosis, from a patient treated with antithyroid drugs. These receptor sequences come from a woman between 18 and 29 years old with Graves disease.

The gene calls are TRBV6-1 and TRBJ2-2; no definite D call. Germline CDR1 MNHNS, CDR2 SASEGT. The CDR3 consists of 12 residues. V was trimmed by 7 bases and J by 4 bases, leaving 7 bases between them. CDR3 loop: CASTPSTGELFF. CDR3 coding DNA: TGTGCCAGCACCCCCAGCACCGGGGAGCTGTTTTTT.

V and J are TRBV4-2 and TRBJ2-3, with D maybe TRBD2 (5 bases). Germline CDR1 is LGHNA and CDR2 is YNFKEQ. The CDR3 totals 16 residues. V gave up 4 bases and J gave up 0 bases, with 14 bases separating them. The CDR3 DNA sequence: TGTGCCAGCAGCCGGGCTGACGGGGAGAGCACAGATACGCAGTATTTT. This gives the protein CASSRADGESTDTQYF.

This clonotype has ten or more counts. The chain carries TRBV29-1 and TRBJ2-1, with TRBD2 identical over 10 bases. Trimming at V came to 4 bases and at J to 11 bases, leaving 8 bases not matched to a gene. Germline V gene data show CDR1 as SQVTM and CDR2 as ANQGSEA. The CDR3 length is 13 residues. CDR3 in amino acids: CSVGASGRYKQFF. The CDR3 region has the DNA TGCAGCGTTGGGGCTAGCGGGAGATACAAGCAGTTCTTC.

On this clonotype itself: A much larger clone differs by one base, so this may be a read error. DNA for the CDR3: TGTGCCACCAGTGATTTGCATCTGTCCCCAAGCGTTCAGGGTATCGCCGGGGAGCTGTCTTTT. Protein sequence: CATSDLHLSPSVQGIAGELSF. The V call is TRBV24-1, the J call TRBJ2-2, with D perhaps matching TRBD1 or TRBD2 (5 bases each). Germline V gene lookup returns CDR1 KGHDR and CDR2 SFDVKD. CDR3 length: 21 residues.

Many counts were recorded for this clonotype. V gene TRBV4-2 combines with J gene TRBJ1-1; D remains unclear. This CDR3 region has 14 residues. Germline V gene data show CDR1 as LGHNA and CDR2 as YNFKEQ. V was clipped by 0 bases and J by 7 bases, with 12 bases between them. The CDR3 nucleotides read TGTGCCAGCAGCCAAGATCCCCTCGGAGGTGAAGCTTTCTTT. Amino acids: CASSQDPLGGEAFF.

This clonotype was counted many times. CDR3 loop: CASSTPGGPDTQYF. The CDR3 DNA reads TGTGCCAGCAGTACCCCAGGGGGGCCAGATACGCAGTATTTT. This chain connects TRBV28 to TRBJ2-3; possibly TRBD1 for D (7 bases). Germline V gene sequence: CDR1 MDHEN, CDR2 SYDVKM. Deletions cut 5 bases from V and 4 bases from J, with 13 bases between. This CDR3 spans 14 amino acids.

The CDR3 loop reads CASSYSGQERCEQYF. CDR3 sequence (DNA): TGTGCCAGCAGTTACTCGGGACAGGAGAGATGCGAGCAGTACTTC. This chain uses TRBV6-2 or TRBV6-3 with TRBJ2-7, with 8 nucleotides matching TRBD1. Germline-derived CDR1 and CDR2 are MNHEY and SVGEGT. The CDR3 runs 15 residues. Losses at the gene ends were 0 bases for V and 6 bases for J; bases not matched to a gene: 7.

V is TRBV15 and J is TRBJ2-1; a possible D gene is TRBD2 (5 bases). CDR1 and CDR2 (germline): LNHNV, YYDKDF (reference sequence). The CDR3 totals 13 residues. Trimming stripped 5 bases from V and 6 bases from J, with 11 bases between. The CDR3 bases are TGTGCCACCAGCTCAGAAGAGGGCAATGAGCAGTTCTTC. Protein sequence: CATSSEEGNEQFF.

This clonotype was seen more than once but under ten times. The chain joins TRBV30 to TRBJ2-2; 9 bases are shared with TRBD1. The junction had 5 bases not matched to a gene; V was cut back by 3 bases and J by 3 bases. This CDR3 has 15 residues. The germline CDR1 and CDR2 sequences are GTSNPN and SVGIG (reference sequence). CDR3 in amino acids: CAWSPRDRDTGELFF. The CDR3 nucleotides read TGTGCCTGGAGCCCCCGGGACAGGGACACCGGGGAGCTGTTTTTT.

There are many counts of this clonotype. The rearrangement links TRBV30 to TRBJ1-1; no reliable D call. Germline V CDR1 and CDR2: GTSNPN, SVGIG (reference sequence). CDR3 size: 14 residues. V lost 0 bases and J 3 bases, leaving 11 bases between the germline ends. CDR3 DNA: TGTGCCTGGAGTGTAGGCACGGGGTACACTGAAGCTTTCTTT. Protein product: CAWSVGTGYTEAFF.

A few counts support this clonotype. The gene calls are TRBV20-1 and TRBJ2-1; D not resolved. Trimming took off 3 bases at V and 0 bases at J, with 15 bases between the two ends. Germline assignment: CDR1 DFQATT and CDR2 SNEGSKA (reference sequence). The CDR3 runs to 16 residues. Here the CDR3 reads CSARFGLKSSYNEQFF. The CDR3 DNA sequence: TGCAGTGCTAGGTTCGGCCTCAAAAGCTCCTACAATGAGCAGTTCTTC.

Ten or more counts support this clonotype. The V call is TRBV30, the J call TRBJ1-5, with TRBD1 as a possible D gene (5 bases). Per the germline V gene, CDR1 is GTSNPN and CDR2 is SVGIG (reference sequence). V was cut by 2 bases and J by 4 bases, with 12 bases left in between. The CDR3 is 14 amino acids. The CDR3 loop is CAWSTGPSNQPQHF. CDR3 nucleotide sequence: TGTGCCTGGAGTACAGGACCTTCAAATCAGCCCCAGCATTTT. Full variable domain (outside the CDR3, taken from reference TRBV30 and TRBJ1-5): SQTIHQWPATLVQPVGSPLSLECTVEGTSNPNLYWYRQAAGRGLQLLFYSVGIGQISSEVPQNLSASRPQDRQFILSSKKLLLSDSGFYLCAWSTGPSNQPQHFGDGTRLSIL.

This sequence joins TRBV20-1 and TRBJ2-7; 7 nucleotides align to TRBD1. Trimming cost V 4 bases and J 4 bases; bases outside gene matches: 7. The CDR3 length is 13 residues. Per germline, CDR1 DFQATT and CDR2 SNEGSKA (reference sequence). Here the CDR3 reads CSATHRQGYEQYF. In DNA, the CDR3 is TGCAGTGCTACCCACCGACAGGGATACGAGCAGTACTTC.

In this sample, this clonotype turned up many times. The rearrangement links TRBV20-1 to TRBJ2-1, with D tentatively TRBD2 (7 bases). Per the germline V gene, CDR1 is DFQATT and CDR2 is SNEGSKA (reference sequence). The V end lost 6 bases, the J end lost 7 bases, and 28 bases lay between the germline ends. The CDR3 loop spans 17 amino acids. CDR3 region: CSAKGGGGRQDMNEQFF. CDR3 sequence (DNA): TGCAGTGCCAAGGGGGGGGGCGGGAGACAAGATATGAATGAGCAGTTCTTC.

This clonotype was observed a few times. This rearrangement joins TRBV20-1 to TRBJ2-1; 7 bases match TRBD2. Per germline, CDR1 DFQATT and CDR2 SNEGSKA (reference sequence). The ends lost 0 bases at V and 6 bases at J; junction bases unmatched: 8. The CDR3 is made up of 15 amino acids. DNA of the CDR3: TGCAGTGCTAGAGATATGGGCGGGAGCGGCAATGAGCAGTTCTTC. It encodes CSARDMGGSGNEQFF.

This clonotype showed up just a few times. The DNA of the CDR3 is TGTGCCAGCACCTGGGGGCGAGGGGCCAACGTCCTGACTTTC. Translating it yields CASTWGRGANVLTF. The chain combines TRBV25-1 with TRBJ2-6, with D perhaps matching TRBD1 (6 bases). Germline assignment: CDR1 MGHDK and CDR2 SYGVNS. Trimming removed 7 bases at V and 4 bases at J, with 11 bases between. The CDR3 totals 14 residues.

This rearrangement joins TRBV12-3 or TRBV12-4 to TRBJ2-5; weak D call: TRBD2 (6 bases). V lost 5 bases and J lost 5, with 12 bases in between. CDR3 length: 13 amino acids. The DNA of the CDR3 is TGTGCCAGCAGTATTGCAGGGACTGAGACCCAGTACTTC. Amino acid sequence: CASSIAGTETQYF.

This clonotype was detected only a few times. This chain joins TRBV18 and TRBJ2-3, with unresolved D. V was pared by 3 bases and J by 1 base, with 14 bases between. Germline-derived CDR1 and CDR2 are KGHSH and LQKENI. This CDR3 is built from 16 residues. CDR3 region: CASSPLSAWGTDTQYF. The CDR3 DNA reads as TGTGCCAGCTCACCTCTCAGTGCTTGGGGCACAGATACGCAGTATTTT.

This clonotype was seen many times. The chain links TRBV30 to TRBJ2-3, with D tentatively TRBD2 (6 bases). The CDR3 runs 13 residues. Germline V gives CDR1 GTSNPN, CDR2 SVGIG (reference sequence). V lost 3 bases and J lost 6, with 13 bases in between. CDR3 protein: CAWRARGTDTQYF. CDR3 in DNA: TGTGCCTGGAGGGCCCGGGGGACCGATACGCAGTATTTT.

As regards this clonotype: This probably arose from a read error, given a far larger clone one base away. The genes are TRBV7-2 and TRBJ2-3; 11 bases agree with TRBD1. TRBJ2-1 matches the DNA end more closely, so the J call is doubtful. The CDR3 consists of 16 residues. Looked up from germline, CDR1 is SGHTA and CDR2 is FQGNSA. The CDR3 reads CASSLAGTGGIYEQFF. CDR3 coding DNA: TGTGCCAGCAGCTTAGCCGGGACAGGGGGGATCTACGAGCAGTTCTTC.

This clonotype showed up many times. V gene TRBV5-1 combines with J gene TRBJ2-7; 7 bases are a match to TRBD2. CDR1 is SGHRS, CDR2 YFSETQ, per germline. V was pared by 0 bases and J by 4 bases, with 7 bases of the junction left unmatched. The CDR3 runs 15 residues. CDR3 bases: TGCGCCAGCAGCTTGGCCGAGCGGGGATTGTACGAGCAGTACTTC. It specifies CASSLAERGLYEQYF. Drawing the rest from reference TRBV5-1 and TRBJ2-7, the complete variable domain is KAGVTQTPRYLIKTRGQQVTLSCSPISGHRSVSWYQQTPGQGLQFLFEYFSETQRNKGNFPGRFSGRQFSNSRSEMNVSTLELGDSALYLCASSLAERGLYEQYFGPGTRLTVT.

This clonotype showed up many times. The chain employs TRBV7-8 and TRBJ2-5, with D possibly TRBD1 on 6 matching bases. The germline V gene has CDR1 SGHVS and CDR2 FQNEAQ. The CDR3 sequence is 14 residues long. The V end was cut by 5 bases, the J end by 5 bases, with 15 bases between. The CDR3 loop is CASSLQTGFETQYF. In nucleotides, the CDR3 is TGTGCCAGCAGCCTGCAGACAGGTTTCGAGACCCAGTACTTC. Complete variable domain (other parts from reference TRBV7-8 and TRBJ2-5): GAGVSQSPRYKVAKRGQDVALRCDPISGHVSLFWYQQALGQGPEFLTYFQNEAQLDKSGLPSDRFFAERPEGSVSTLKIQRTQQEDSAVYLCASSLQTGFETQYFGPGTRLLVL.

The chain employs TRBV5-6 and TRBJ2-1; 11 bases align to TRBD2. In germline, CDR1 is SGHDT, CDR2 YYEEEE. Trimming at V came to 4 bases and at J to 9 bases, leaving 12 bases not matched to a gene. The CDR3 is 16 residues long. The CDR3 region is CASSPAGLAASLEQFF. CDR3 DNA: TGTGCCAGCAGCCCCGCGGGACTAGCGGCATCCCTTGAGCAGTTCTTC.

The chain recombines TRBV27 with TRBJ1-5; 7 nucleotides line up with TRBD1. V lost 4 bases and J lost 7; bases outside the gene matches: 4. Germline V lookup: CDR1 MNHEY, CDR2 SMNVEV (reference sequence). The CDR3 has 13 residues. CDR3 residues: CASSSRQGQPQHF. The CDR3 DNA follows: TGTGCCAGCAGTTCAAGACAGGGACAGCCCCAGCATTTT.

There are a few counts of this clonotype. One junction end does not reproduce the germline sequence, and a read error may be involved. This chain uses TRBV7-7 with TRBJ2-5; a possible D gene is TRBD1 (6 bases). Germline assignment: CDR1 SSHAT and CDR2 FNYEAQ (reference sequence). The CDR3 length is 13 residues. The CDR3 DNA is TGTGCTAGCAGCCAGGGGAGCGGAGAGACCCAGTACTTC. As protein: CASSQGSGETQYF. Full variable domain (outside the CDR3, taken from reference TRBV7-7 and TRBJ2-5): GAGVSQSPRYKVTKRGQDVTLRCDPISSHATLYWYQQALGQGPEFLTYFNYEAQPDKSGLPSDRFSAERPEGSISTLTIQRTEQRDSAMYRCASSQGSGETQYFGPGTRLLVL.

This chain joins TRBV7-2 and TRBJ2-3; no clear D. V shed 1 base and J shed 2 bases, with 13 bases lying between them. The CDR3 consists of 16 residues. In germline, CDR1 is SGHTA, CDR2 FQGNSA. The CDR3 here is CASSLVATRYTDTQYF. For the CDR3, the DNA is TGTGCCAGCAGCTTAGTGGCGACAAGATACACAGATACGCAGTATTTT.

This rearrangement joins TRBV20-1 to TRBJ1-1, with a weak D call TRBD1 (6 bases). Between the trimmed V and J ends, which lost 4 bases and 6 bases, there was a span of 12 bases. The CDR3 is 12 amino acids. Germline lookup yields CDR1 DFQATT and CDR2 SNEGSKA (reference sequence). CDR3 sequence reads: CSATQGISEAFF. The CDR3, as DNA: TGCAGTGCTACACAGGGTATCTCTGAAGCTTTCTTT.

This clonotype appeared a few times. The gene calls are TRBV9 and TRBJ2-1; D may be TRBD1 or TRBD2 (5 bases each). CDR1 and CDR2 from the germline V gene are SGDLS and YYNGEE. Trimming took off 2 bases at V and 0 bases at J, with 9 bases between the two ends. The CDR3 contains 15 residues. The CDR3 DNA is TGTGCCAGCAGCGTTGGGACGGTCTCCTACAATGAGCAGTTCTTC. Translation gives CASSVGTVSYNEQFF.

This clonotype appeared a few times. The V call is TRBV5-4, the J call TRBJ1-2; D is perhaps TRBD1 (5 bases). Germline-derived CDR1 and CDR2 are SGHNT and YYREEE (reference sequence). This CDR3 contains 13 residues. V dropped 0 bases and J dropped 7 bases, with 10 bases sitting between them. As DNA, the CDR3 is TGTGCCAGCAGCTTGGCAGGGACTAGTGGCTACACCTTC. This translates into CASSLAGTSGYTF.

This chain joins TRBV27 and TRBJ2-1; the match to TRBD2 covers 7 bases. The CDR3 consists of 13 residues. Germline values: CDR1 MNHEY, CDR2 SMNVEV (reference sequence). J lost 5 bases, V lost 8 bases, and 6 bases had no gene match. CDR3 nucleotides: TGTGCCAGCCGGACTAGTGTGAACAATGAGCAGTTCTTC. It codes for CASRTSVNNEQFF.